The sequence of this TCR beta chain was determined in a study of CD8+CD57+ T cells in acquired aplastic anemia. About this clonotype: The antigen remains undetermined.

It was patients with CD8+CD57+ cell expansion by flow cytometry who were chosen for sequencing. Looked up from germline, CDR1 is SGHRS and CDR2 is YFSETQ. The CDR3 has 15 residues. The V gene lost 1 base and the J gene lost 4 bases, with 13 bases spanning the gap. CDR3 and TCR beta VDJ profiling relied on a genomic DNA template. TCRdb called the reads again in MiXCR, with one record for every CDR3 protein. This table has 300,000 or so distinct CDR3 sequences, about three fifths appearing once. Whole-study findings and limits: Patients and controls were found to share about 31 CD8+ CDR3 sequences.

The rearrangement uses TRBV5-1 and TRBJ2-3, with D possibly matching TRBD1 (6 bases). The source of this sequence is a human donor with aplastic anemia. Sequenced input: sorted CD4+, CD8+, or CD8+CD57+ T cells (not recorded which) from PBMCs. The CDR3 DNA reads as TGCGCCAGCAGCTTGACAGGACAGAGTTCAGATACGCAGTATTTT. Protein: CASSLTGQSSDTQYF.